The next 16 T cell receptor beta chains were all read from a single sample in a study of beta chain features in type 1 diabetes. Reverse transcribing all isolated RNA meant expressed TCRB transcripts were sequenced. Profiled with immunoSEQ multiplex PCR; TCRdb holds only in-frame clones, not every one. Of over 500,000 clones in the sample, roughly a sixth were seen once. Sequenced input: naive CD4+ T cells from blood. These receptor sequences come from a man aged 18 to 29 in good health.

The chain is built from TRBV19 and TRBJ1-2; D is uncertain. V was cut by 6 bases and J by 6 bases, with 14 bases left in between. This CDR3 is 13 amino acids long. Looked up from germline, CDR1 is LNHDA and CDR2 is SQIVND (reference sequence). The CDR3, as DNA: TGTGCCAGTAGCTACCTAGGCGCGGATGGCTACACCTTC. Translating it yields CASSYLGADGYTF. The full variable domain, its missing parts supplied by reference TRBV19 and TRBJ1-2, is DGGITQSPKYLFRKEGQNVTLSCEQNLNHDAMYWYRQDPGQGLRLIYYSQIVNDFQKGDIAEGYSVSREKKESFPLTVTSAQKNPTAFYLCASSYLGADGYTFGSGTRLTVV.

The chain couples TRBV5-4 to TRBJ2-1, with 7 bases aligning to TRBD1. V was clipped by 4 bases and J by 10 bases; unmatched bases: 8. The germline gives CDR1 SGHNT, CDR2 YYREEE (reference sequence). The CDR3 is 13 residues long. For the CDR3, the DNA is TGTGCCAGCAGCCAAGACAGGGTAGGGGAGCAGTTCTTC. Translated: CASSQDRVGEQFF.

This clone has a handful of counts. This sequence joins TRBV2 and TRBJ1-2; D gene ambiguous. The CDR3 is 14 amino acids. The germline V and J ends were trimmed by 3 bases and 4 bases, with 12 bases remaining between them. The germline V gene encodes CDR1 SNHLY and CDR2 FYNNEI. For the CDR3, the DNA is TGTGCCAGCAGTGATTACAGTACTCTCTATGGCTACACCTTC. Residues: CASSDYSTLYGYTF.

V usage is TRBV4-2 and J usage is TRBJ2-1, with TRBD2 matching over 10 bases. V was pared by 1 base and J by 1 base, with 4 bases of the junction left unmatched. In germline, CDR1 is LGHNA, CDR2 YNFKEQ. The CDR3 extends over 17 amino acids. For the CDR3, the DNA is TGTGCCAGCAGCCAAGGGACTAGCGGCTCATCCTACAATGAGCAGTTCTTC. The encoded protein is CASSQGTSGSSYNEQFF.

This clone was counted only a few times. V is TRBV6-4 and J is TRBJ2-1; 7 bases agree with TRBD2. This CDR3 comprises 17 residues. The trim removed 0 bases at V and 9 bases at J, leaving 14 bases unmatched. CDR1 and CDR2 (germline): MRHNA, SNTAGT. The CDR3 loop is CASSDSTAGAEWCEQFF. Here the CDR3 DNA reads TGTGCCAGCAGTGACTCGACGGCGGGAGCGGAGTGGTGTGAGCAGTTCTTC.

V is TRBV5-6 and J is TRBJ1-1; 7 bases are shared with TRBD1. CDR1 and CDR2 from the germline V gene are SGHDT and YYEEEE. The CDR3 covers 14 residues. Trimming took 4 bases from V and 11 from J; bases not matched to a gene: 14. CDR3 amino acids: CASSTTGVLVLAFF. For the CDR3, the DNA is TGTGCCAGCAGCACAACAGGGGTTTTGGTCCTGGCTTTCTTT.

In this sample, this clone turned up a few times. The chain uses TRBV11-2 and TRBJ2-5; 9 bases agree with TRBD1. Germline V gene data show CDR1 as SGHAT and CDR2 as FQNNGV. There are 13 residues in the CDR3. The V segment lost 7 bases and the J segment 2 bases; nucleotides outside the gene matches: 2. The CDR3 nucleotides read TGTGCCAGCACCGGGACAGGGCAAGAGACCCAGTACTTC. It translates to CASTGTGQETQYF. The whole variable domain, filled in from reference TRBV11-2 and TRBJ2-5, reads EAGVAQSPRYKIIEKRQSVAFWCNPISGHATLYWYQQILGQGPKLLIQFQNNGVVDDSQLPKDRFSAERLKGVDSTLKIQPAKLEDSAVYLCASTGTGQETQYFGPGTRLLVL.

This clone was counted between two and nine times. This chain connects TRBV5-1 to TRBJ1-6, with no clear D. V shed 0 bases and J shed 2 bases, with 9 bases lying between them. CDR1 is SGHRS, CDR2 YFSETQ, per germline. CDR3 length: 16 amino acids. CDR3: CASSLEGGTYNSPLHF. DNA for the CDR3: TGCGCCAGCAGCTTGGAGGGTGGGACCTATAATTCACCCCTCCACTTT.

This clone turned up a few times. This sequence joins TRBV7-9 and TRBJ2-3, with a tentative D call TRBD2 (5 bases). Germline CDR1 is SEHNR and CDR2 is FQNEAQ (reference sequence). The CDR3 spans 15 residues. V lost 5 bases to trimming and J lost 0 bases, with 12 bases between them. The CDR3 region is CASSPRATSTDTQYF. The CDR3 nucleotides read TGTGCCAGCAGCCCGAGGGCGACGAGCACAGATACGCAGTATTTT.

This clone was recorded only once. The chain joins TRBV11-2 to TRBJ1-1; the D is unclear. The CDR3 consists of 15 residues. Germline V gene sequence: CDR1 SGHAT, CDR2 FQNNGV. V was clipped by 1 base and J by 1 base, with 10 bases between them. This chain's CDR3 is CASSLGVRENTEAFF. The CDR3 DNA is TGTGCCAGCAGCTTAGGCGTCCGGGAGAACACTGAAGCTTTCTTT. The full variable domain, rest sourced from reference TRBV11-2 and TRBJ1-1, is EAGVAQSPRYKIIEKRQSVAFWCNPISGHATLYWYQQILGQGPKLLIQFQNNGVVDDSQLPKDRFSAERLKGVDSTLKIQPAKLEDSAVYLCASSLGVRENTEAFFGQGTRLTVV.

The chain is built from TRBV10-2 and TRBJ1-2; a possible D gene is TRBD1 (5 bases). V lost 8 bases and J lost 4, with 14 bases in between. CDR1 and CDR2 from the germline V gene are WSHSY and SAAADI. The CDR3 has 13 residues. In DNA, the CDR3 is TGCGCCAGCCAGGGTTATATAGGCTATGGCTACACCTTC. As protein: CASQGYIGYGYTF.

The chain uses TRBV2 and TRBJ1-3, with 7 bases fitting TRBD1. CDR3 length: 15 residues. J gave up 0 bases and V 6 bases, and 5 bases lay outside the gene matches. Germline CDR1 is SNHLY and CDR2 is FYNNEI. The CDR3 here is CASRGQSYSGNTIYF. DNA for the CDR3: TGTGCCAGCAGGGGACAGAGTTACTCTGGAAACACCATATATTTT. Looking up the rest from reference TRBV2 and TRBJ1-3 gives the full variable domain: EPEVTQTPSHQVTQMGQEVILRCVPISNHLYFYWYRQILGQKVEFLVSFYNNEISEKSEIFDDQFSVERPDGSNFTLKIRSTKLEDSAMYFCASRGQSYSGNTIYFGEGSWLTVV.

This clone was seen more than once but under ten times. This chain connects TRBV28 to TRBJ2-2; either TRBD1 or TRBD2 may supply D (5 bases each). V was pared by 10 bases and J by 4 bases, with 19 bases between. This CDR3 is built from 15 residues. The V gene's germline CDR1 is MDHEN and CDR2 SYDVKM. The CDR3 sequence: CATRRRGALTGELFF. CDR3 nucleotide sequence: TGTGCCACCAGAAGGAGAGGGGCCCTCACCGGGGAGCTGTTTTTT.

This sequence joins TRBV10-3 and TRBJ1-1; D is ambiguous. CDR3 length: 12 amino acids. Germline V gene lookup returns CDR1 ENHRY and CDR2 SYGVKD. Trimming pared 3 bases from V and 10 bases from J, leaving 12 bases between. CDR3 coding DNA: TGTGCCATCAGTGACCTGACATGGTCAGCTTTCTTT. Translating it yields CAISDLTWSAFF.

This chain uses TRBV18 with TRBJ1-2; D unresolved. The CDR3 runs to 13 residues. V dropped 3 bases and J dropped 5 bases, with 10 bases sitting between them. Germline V gives CDR1 KGHSH, CDR2 LQKENI. CDR3 region: CASSPVGSYGYTF. The DNA for the CDR3 is TGTGCCAGCTCACCGGTAGGGAGTTATGGCTACACCTTC.

This clone was seen more than once but under ten times. The CDR3 nucleotides are TGTGCCAGCAGCGTAGATAGGGGATCATTAATGAACACTGAAGCTTTCTTT. Its protein is CASSVDRGSLMNTEAFF. The chain combines TRBV9 with TRBJ1-1; TRBD1 is a possible D gene (5 bases). Germline CDR1 SGDLS, CDR2 YYNGEE. V lost 0 bases, J lost 0 bases, and 15 bases lay in between. The CDR3 consists of 17 residues.